The 7 T cell receptor beta chains in this list originate from one sample, sequenced in a study of T cell responses to AZD1222 COVID-19 vaccine. Sequencing used immunoSEQ multiplex PCR; TCRdb keeps in-frame clones, though not all of them. The sample consists of more than 95,000 clones, less than 95% of them appearing once. This material consisted of peripheral blood, taken on day 0 of MenACWY control vaccination. These receptors were obtained from an adult in good health.

DNA of the CDR3: TGTGCCAGCTCACCCGGACAGAGCAATCAGCCCCAGCATTTT. Translating gives CASSPGQSNQPQHF. This chain connects TRBV18 to TRBJ1-5; a weak D match, TRBD1 (6 bases). CDR1 is KGHSH, CDR2 LQKENI, per germline. This CDR3 has 14 amino acids. V dropped 3 bases and J dropped 1 base, with 7 bases sitting between them.

V and J are TRBV10-3 and TRBJ2-3, with 10 nucleotides matching TRBD2. The V gene's germline CDR1 is ENHRY and CDR2 SYGVKD. The V gene end was trimmed by 6 bases and the J gene end by 4 bases; junction bases not matched to a gene: 4. CDR3 length: 14 amino acids. The CDR3 reads CAISSGTSADTQYF. The CDR3 region has the DNA TGTGCCATCAGCTCCGGGACTAGCGCAGATACGCAGTATTTT.

V usage is TRBV2 and J usage is TRBJ2-1; TRBD1 might be the D (5 bases). The germline V and J ends were trimmed by 6 bases and 0 bases, with 12 bases remaining between them. Germline values: CDR1 SNHLY, CDR2 FYNNEI. The CDR3 contains 15 residues. The CDR3 coding sequence is TGTGCCAGCAGGATTGTGACAGTCTCCTACAATGAGCAGTTCTTC. It encodes CASRIVTVSYNEQFF.

The V and J genes are TRBV24-1 and TRBJ2-3; TRBD2 is a possible D gene (6 bases). The CDR3 sequence is 13 residues long. Trimming cost V 9 bases and J 3 bases, with 12 bases left between them. The germline gives CDR1 KGHDR, CDR2 SFDVKD. The CDR3 sequence is CATGLAKTDTQYF. In DNA, the CDR3 is TGTGCCACCGGGCTAGCGAAAACAGATACGCAGTATTTT.

The chain uses TRBV6-5 and TRBJ1-2, with D perhaps TRBD1 (6 bases). Germline CDR1 MNHEY, CDR2 SVGAGI. This CDR3 contains 16 residues. The ends were cut back, 4 bases at V and 3 bases at J, with 18 bases in the middle. The CDR3 DNA sequence: TGTGCCAGCAGTTCCGCCCCAGGGGAGGATTACTATGGCTACACCTTC. Translating gives CASSSAPGEDYYGYTF.

The chain uses TRBV28 and TRBJ1-1, with D perhaps TRBD1 (5 bases). CDR1 MDHEN and CDR2 SYDVKM come from the germline V gene. The CDR3 spans 12 residues. The germline V and J ends were trimmed by 2 bases and 7 bases, with 8 bases remaining between them. The CDR3 here is CASSLGQGEAFF. CDR3 coding DNA: TGTGCCAGCAGTTTAGGGCAGGGTGAAGCTTTCTTT.

The table lists this clone with a few counts. V gene TRBV6-4 combines with J gene TRBJ1-5, with a tentative D call TRBD1 (6 bases). V dropped 0 bases and J dropped 2 bases, with 8 bases sitting between them. The CDR3 runs 15 residues. Germline values: CDR1 MRHNA, CDR2 SNTAGT. CDR3 amino acids: CASSDSAGGNQPQHF. DNA of the CDR3: TGTGCCAGCAGTGACTCGGCAGGGGGCAATCAGCCCCAGCATTTT.